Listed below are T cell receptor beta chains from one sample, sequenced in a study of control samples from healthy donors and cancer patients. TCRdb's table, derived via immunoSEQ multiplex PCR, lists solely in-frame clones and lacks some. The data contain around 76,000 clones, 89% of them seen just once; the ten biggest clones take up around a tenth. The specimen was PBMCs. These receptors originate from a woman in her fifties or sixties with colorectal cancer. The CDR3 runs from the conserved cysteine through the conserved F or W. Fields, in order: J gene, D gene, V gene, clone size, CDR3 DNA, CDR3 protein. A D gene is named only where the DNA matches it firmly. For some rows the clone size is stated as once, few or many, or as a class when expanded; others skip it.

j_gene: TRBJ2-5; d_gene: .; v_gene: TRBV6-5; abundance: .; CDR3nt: TGTGCCAGTTCGACGCCCGCAGTGGAGACCCAGTACTTC; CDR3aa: CASSTPAVETQYF
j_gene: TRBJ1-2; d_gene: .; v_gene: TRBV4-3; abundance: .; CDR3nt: TGCGCCAGCAGCCAAGATAGGGCAGGGCGAGGCTACACCTTC; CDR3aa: CASSQDRAGRGYTF
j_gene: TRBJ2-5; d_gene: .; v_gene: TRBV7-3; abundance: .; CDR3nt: TGTGCCAGCAGCCCCCGGGGGGCAGGAGAGACCCAGTACTTC; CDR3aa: CASSPRGAGETQYF
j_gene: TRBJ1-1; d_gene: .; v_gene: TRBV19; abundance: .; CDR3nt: TGTGCCAGTTCCCTACTCGCGAACACTGAAGCTTTCTTT; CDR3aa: CASSLLANTEAFF
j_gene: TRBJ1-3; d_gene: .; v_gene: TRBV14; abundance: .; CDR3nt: TGTGCCAGCAGCCCCCTAACAACAGGCCCCTCTGGAAACACCATATATTTT; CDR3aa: CASSPLTTGPSGNTIYF
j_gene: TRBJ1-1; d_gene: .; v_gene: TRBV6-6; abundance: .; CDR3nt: TGTGCCAGCAATCGGGGGAACACTGAAGCTTTCTTT; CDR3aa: CASNRGNTEAFF
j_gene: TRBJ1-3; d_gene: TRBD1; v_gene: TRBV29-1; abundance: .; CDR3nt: TGCAGCGTTGTTCAGGGGGGCTCTGGAAACACCATATATTTT; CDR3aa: CSVVQGGSGNTIYF
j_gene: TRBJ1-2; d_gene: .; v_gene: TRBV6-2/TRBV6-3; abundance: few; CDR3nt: TGTGCCAGCAGCAACGGGCCCCGGTCCTATGGCTACACCTTC; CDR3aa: CASSNGPRSYGYTF
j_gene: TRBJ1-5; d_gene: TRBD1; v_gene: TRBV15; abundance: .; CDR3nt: TGTGCCACCAGCAGAGAGGGGACAGGGTATCCACCTTATCAGCCCCAGCATTTT; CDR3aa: CATSREGTGYPPYQPQHF
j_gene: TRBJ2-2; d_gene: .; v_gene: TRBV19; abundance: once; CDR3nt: TGTGCCAGTAGGAATTCGCAGAAGGCCACCGGGGAGCTGTTTTTT; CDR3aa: CASRNSQKATGELFF
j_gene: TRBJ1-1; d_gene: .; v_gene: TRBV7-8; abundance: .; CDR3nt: TGTGCCAGCAGCTTTCAGAGTCGAAACACTGAAGCTTTCTTT; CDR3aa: CASSFQSRNTEAFF
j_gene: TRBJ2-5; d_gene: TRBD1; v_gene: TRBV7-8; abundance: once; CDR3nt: TGTGCCAGCAGCCAAGAGGGGGCTTGGTCGGAGACCCAGTACTTC; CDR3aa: CASSQEGAWSETQYF
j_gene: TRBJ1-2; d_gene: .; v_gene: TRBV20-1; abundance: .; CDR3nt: TGCAGTGCTACCAACTATGGCTACACCTTC; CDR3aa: CSATNYGYTF
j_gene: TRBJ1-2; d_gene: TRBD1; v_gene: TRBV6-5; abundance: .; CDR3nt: TGTGCCAGCAGCTCGAGGGGGCACTTCTATGGCTACACCTTC; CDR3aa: CASSSRGHFYGYTF
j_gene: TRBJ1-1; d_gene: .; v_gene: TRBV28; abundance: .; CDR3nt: TGTGCCAGCAGACCTACACTGAACACTGAAGCTTTCTTT; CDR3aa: CASRPTLNTEAFF
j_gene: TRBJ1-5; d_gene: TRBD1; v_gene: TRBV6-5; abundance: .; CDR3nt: TGTGCCAGCAGCCAAGACAGGGTCTCGGAGCCCCAGCATTTT; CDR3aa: CASSQDRVSEPQHF
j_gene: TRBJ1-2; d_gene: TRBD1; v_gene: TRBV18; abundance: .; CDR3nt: TGTGCCAGCTCTCCGGGACAGGGGGAATATGGCTACACCTTC; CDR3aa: CASSPGQGEYGYTF
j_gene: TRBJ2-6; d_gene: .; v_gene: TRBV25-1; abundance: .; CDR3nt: TGTGCCAGCAGCACAGGGGGGGTCTCTGGGGCCAACGTCCTGACTTTC; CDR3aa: CASSTGGVSGANVLTF
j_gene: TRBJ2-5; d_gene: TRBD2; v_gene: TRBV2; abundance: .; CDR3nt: TGTGCCAGCACCGGGACTAGCGGGGGCCGGGGGGAGACCCAGTACTTC; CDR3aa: CASTGTSGGRGETQYF
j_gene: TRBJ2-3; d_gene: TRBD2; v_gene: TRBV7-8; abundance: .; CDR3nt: TGTGCCAGCAGCTTAGCGAATACCGGGACTAGAAAGAATACGCAGTATTTT; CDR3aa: CASSLANTGTRKNTQYF
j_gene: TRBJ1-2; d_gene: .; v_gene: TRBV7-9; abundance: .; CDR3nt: TGTGCCAGCAGCTTCGGGACACCGAGAGGCGGCTACACCTTC; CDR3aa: CASSFGTPRGGYTF
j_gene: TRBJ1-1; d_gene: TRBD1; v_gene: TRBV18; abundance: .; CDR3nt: TGTGCCAGCTCACAGAAACAGGGGGCGCGAACTGAAGCTTTCTTT; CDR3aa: CASSQKQGARTEAFF
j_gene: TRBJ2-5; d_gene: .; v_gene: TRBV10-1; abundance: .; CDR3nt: TGCGCCAGCAGTGAGCTGGAGGGCCGCGACCAAGAGACCCAGTACTTC; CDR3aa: CASSELEGRDQETQYF
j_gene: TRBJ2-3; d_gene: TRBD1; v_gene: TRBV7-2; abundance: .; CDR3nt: TGTGCCAGCAGCTCCCCGGGACAGTGGGGAACTCGGTCGCAGTATTTT; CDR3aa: CASSSPGQWGTRSQYF
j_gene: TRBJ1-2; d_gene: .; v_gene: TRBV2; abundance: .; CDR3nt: TGTGCCAGGGGAAGGAGGGAGACGCATGGCTACACCTTC; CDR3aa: CARGRRETHGYTF
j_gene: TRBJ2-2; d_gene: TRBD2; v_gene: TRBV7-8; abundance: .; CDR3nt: TGTGCCAGCAGCTCCCCGGGGGGGGTCACCGGGGAGCTGTTTTTT; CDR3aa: CASSSPGGVTGELFF
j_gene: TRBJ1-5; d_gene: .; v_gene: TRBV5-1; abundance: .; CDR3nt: TGCGCCAGCAGCCCGGGAGGTTTGCCAAACAATCAGCCCCAGCATTTT; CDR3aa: CASSPGGLPNNQPQHF
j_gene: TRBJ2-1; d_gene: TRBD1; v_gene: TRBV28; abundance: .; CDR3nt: TGTGCCAGCAGTTTAGTCGCGACAGGGACCCACAATGAGCAGTTCTTC; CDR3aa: CASSLVATGTHNEQFF
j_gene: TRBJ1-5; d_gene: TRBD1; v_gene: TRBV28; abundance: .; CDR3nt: TGTGCCAGCAGTTGGACAGGGGGAAAGCAGCCCCAGCATTTT; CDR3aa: CASSWTGGKQPQHF